This TCR beta chain was found in a study of CD8+ T cells in alopecia areata. Overall study context: Tofacitinib therapy took 6 to 18 months; 6 months off drug came after.

RNA extraction and reverse transcription yielded cDNA as sequencing template. Produced via immunoSEQ multiplex PCR; TCRdb's table is partial and in-frame only. The table shows 45,000 to 70,000 clones, with around 96% occurring only once. The V and J ends lost 0 bases and 3 bases, in that order; junction bases with no gene match: 3. Looked up from germline, CDR1 is SGDLS and CDR2 is YYNGEE. The CDR3 consists of 15 residues. As part of sample collection, lesional scalp punch biopsies and peripheral blood were taken from alopecia areata patients. The material was CD8+ T cells sorted from blood, obtained at week 0. This chain uses TRBV9 with TRBJ2-5; 9 nucleotides agree with TRBD2. The source of this sequence is a human donor with alopecia areata. CDR3 loop: CASSVVGGGEETQYF. CDR3 nucleotide sequence: TGTGCCAGCAGCGTAGTTGGCGGGGGGGAAGAGACCCAGTACTTC. Full variable domain (rest looked up from reference TRBV9 and TRBJ2-5): DSGVTQTPKHLITATGQRVTLRCSPRSGDLSVYWYQQSLDQGLQFLIQYYNGEERAKGNILERFSAQQFPDLHSELNLSSLELGDSALYFCASSVVGGGEETQYFGPGTRLLVL.